This T cell receptor beta chain derives from a study of shared clonotypes between healthy human individuals. Trimming pared 5 bases from V and 3 bases from J, leaving 14 bases between. The germline CDR1 and CDR2 sequences are SGHTA and FQGTGA. The CDR3 is 14 amino acids. Data came from immunoSEQ multiplex PCR; TCRdb stores just in-frame clones and leaves some out. The profile shows under 600,000 clones, 70% to 80% of them singletons. This rearrangement joins TRBV7-3 to TRBJ2-7; D remains unclear. The sequence derives from a woman aged 40 to 50 in good health. Some clones in this sample may be carry-over from other donors' samples. Specimen: PBMCs. CDR3: CASSRGGTDYEQYF. CDR3 DNA: TGTGCCAGCAGCCGAGGCGGCACGGACTACGAGCAGTACTTC.